The 24 T cell receptor beta chains presented below share a single source sample, sequenced in a study of early T cells in non-severe SARS-CoV-2 infection. TCRdb re-derived calls from the 5' RACE reads in MiXCR, one entry per CDR3 protein. The sample consists of about 48,000 distinct CDR3 sequences, approximately 8.1% of them appearing once. Sequencing was carried out using whole blood. These receptors originate from an adult who was a healthcare worker with PCR-confirmed SARS-CoV-2 infection or an uninfected control (not recorded which).

The chain employs TRBV14 and TRBJ2-1; D uncertain. The CDR3 extends over 11 amino acids. The germline V and J ends were trimmed by 0 bases and 6 bases, with 0 bases remaining between them. The germline V gene has CDR1 SGHDN and CDR2 FVKESK. The chain's CDR3 is CASSQDNEQFF. The CDR3 bases are TGTGCCAGCAGCCAAGACAATGAGCAGTTCTTC.

This clonotype was observed many times. The chain links TRBV6-5 to TRBJ1-2; TRBD1 aligns across 12 bases. Trimming removed 0 bases from V and 6 bases from J; junction bases left unmatched: 2. The CDR3 spans 15 residues. Germline CDR1 MNHEY, CDR2 SVGAGI. CDR3 bases: TGTGCCAGCAGTTACTCAGGGACAGGGGGCGATGGCTACACCTTC. As protein: CASSYSGTGGDGYTF.

J is TRBJ1-5 and V is TRBV28; unclear D gene. V dropped 4 bases and J dropped 0 bases, with 10 bases sitting between them. The CDR3 is 15 residues long. In germline, CDR1 is MDHEN, CDR2 SYDVKM. Here the CDR3 reads CASSSAGVSNQPQHF. CDR3 nucleotides: TGTGCCAGCAGTTCAGCAGGCGTTAGCAATCAGCCCCAGCATTTT.

This clonotype has a count of ten or more. The chain links TRBV27 to TRBJ2-1; 10 positions agree with TRBD2. The germline gives CDR1 MNHEY, CDR2 SMNVEV (reference sequence). V was pared by 6 bases and J by 4 bases, with 3 bases of the junction left unmatched. The CDR3 sequence is 14 residues long. The CDR3, as DNA: TGTGCCAGCAGATTTAGCGGGGGGTACAATGAGCAGTTCTTC. Translating it yields CASRFSGGYNEQFF.

This clonotype was seen a handful of times. The V and J genes are TRBV6-5 and TRBJ2-6; D uncertain. V was pared by 6 bases and J by 0 bases, with 9 bases between. The CDR3 loop spans 15 amino acids. CDR1 is MNHEY, CDR2 SVGAGI, per germline. The CDR3 loop reads CASRLYPSGANVLTF. The CDR3 bases are TGTGCCAGCAGACTCTACCCCTCTGGGGCCAACGTCCTGACTTTC.

This clonotype was observed a few times. The V gene is TRBV11-3, the J gene TRBJ2-1, with D unresolved. Germline V gene lookup returns CDR1 SGHNT and CDR2 YENEEA. Trimming left V 1 base short and J 7 bases short, with 8 bases between. The length of the CDR3 is 13 residues. The chain's CDR3 is CASSLAYRNEQFF. CDR3 DNA: TGTGCCAGCAGCTTAGCCTATCGGAATGAGCAGTTCTTC.

This clonotype appeared many times. The chain recombines TRBV3-1 with TRBJ2-3; D unclear. The CDR3 has 16 amino acids. Germline V lookup: CDR1 LGHDT, CDR2 YNNKEL (reference sequence). Trimming took 0 bases from V and 0 from J, leaving 10 bases between them. The CDR3 DNA sequence: TGTGCCAGCAGCCAAGAGGTGGGCACAAGCACAGATACGCAGTATTTT. Translated, it gives CASSQEVGTSTDTQYF.

This chain uses TRBV7-8 with TRBJ2-1, with a weak D call TRBD1 (6 bases). Trimming stripped 3 bases from V and 4 bases from J, with 10 bases between. Germline values: CDR1 SGHVS, CDR2 FQNEAQ. The CDR3 is made up of 14 amino acids. CDR3 protein: CASSFGQRYNEQFF. The CDR3 bases are TGTGCCAGCAGCTTCGGACAGCGTTACAATGAGCAGTTCTTC.

This clonotype was seen a single time. A much larger clone is a single base away; this may be a read error. V and J are TRBV11-2 and TRBJ1-6, with TRBD1 identical over 8 bases. The CDR3 length is 15 residues. Germline CDR1 and CDR2: SGHAT and FQNNGV. V dropped 5 bases and J dropped 9; count of bases not matched to a gene: 9. CDR3 amino acids: CASSPWTGHSSPLHF. For the CDR3, the DNA is TGTGCCAGCAGCCCGTGGACAGGGCATTCTTCACCCCTCCACTTT.

This clonotype was seen more than once but under ten times. The chain combines TRBV20-1 with TRBJ1-6; unclear D gene. With 3 bases removed from V and 4 bases from J, the gap between germline ends came to 10 bases. Germline CDR1 is DFQATT and CDR2 is SNEGSKA (reference sequence). The CDR3 is 14 residues long. DNA for the CDR3: TGCAGTGCTAGGGAAGGCAATTATAATTCACCCCTCCACTTT. Translation: CSAREGNYNSPLHF.

This clonotype occurred many times. The chain joins TRBV28 to TRBJ1-2; 10 positions agree with TRBD1. Germline assignment: CDR1 MDHEN and CDR2 SYDVKM. After removal of 4 bases from V and 4 bases from J, the junction contained 3 bases not matched to a gene. This CDR3 contains 14 residues. The CDR3 loop reads CASSSGTGVYGYTF. CDR3 nucleotides: TGTGCCAGCAGTTCCGGGACAGGGGTCTATGGCTACACCTTC.

This clonotype was found many times. DNA of the CDR3: TGTGCCAGCATGGGCGGAGGGGGTTACAATGAGCAGTTCTTC. It specifies CASMGGGGYNEQFF. The chain carries TRBV11-2 and TRBJ2-1; tentatively, D is TRBD1 or TRBD2 (6 bases each). The CDR3 covers 14 residues. CDR1 SGHAT and CDR2 FQNNGV come from the germline V gene. The V end was cut by 7 bases, the J end by 4 bases, with 14 bases between.

The chain has TRBV3-1 and TRBJ2-2; tentative D call: TRBD2 (6 bases). This CDR3 has 16 residues. Trimming stripped 1 base from V and 7 bases from J, with 16 bases between. Germline assignment: CDR1 LGHDT and CDR2 YNNKEL (reference sequence). The CDR3 DNA sequence: TGTGCCAGCAGCCAAGCCGCGGGGTCCCTCGGCGGGGAGCTGTTTTTT. Protein sequence: CASSQAAGSLGGELFF.

This clonotype was seen ten or more times. The chain combines TRBV18 with TRBJ1-4; D ambiguous. Deletions cut 1 base from V and 4 bases from J, with 4 bases between. The CDR3 is 13 residues long. In germline, CDR1 is KGHSH, CDR2 LQKENI. DNA for the CDR3: TGTGCCAGCTCACCACAGCGTAATGAAAAACTGTTTTTT. Encoded protein: CASSPQRNEKLFF.

This clonotype was detected only a few times. This chain uses TRBV10-3 with TRBJ2-1; 8 bases are a match to TRBD1. V shed 3 bases, J shed 3 bases, and the junction held 4 bases outside the gene matches. The CDR3 consists of 15 residues. Looked up from germline, CDR1 is ENHRY and CDR2 is SYGVKD. DNA of the CDR3: TGTGCCATCAGTGATGGGACAGGAAACTACAATGAGCAGTTCTTC. This translates into CAISDGTGNYNEQFF.

This clonotype was seen repeatedly, ten times or more. The genes are TRBV5-4 and TRBJ1-1; 8 bases align to TRBD1. The CDR3 covers 15 residues. Germline V lookup: CDR1 SGHNT, CDR2 YYREEE (reference sequence). Trimming removed 4 bases from V and 2 bases from J; junction bases left unmatched: 7. The DNA of the CDR3 is TGTGCCAGCAGCCCTCCCGGACAGGGAAACACTGAAGCTTTCTTT. Translated: CASSPPGQGNTEAFF. The whole variable domain, filled in from reference TRBV5-4 and TRBJ1-1, reads ETGVTQSPTHLIKTRGQQVTLRCSSQSGHNTVSWYQQALGQGPQFIFQYYREEENGRGNFPPRFSGLQFPNYSSELNVNALELDDSALYLCASSPPGQGNTEAFFGQGTRLTVV.

This clonotype has only a few counts. The CDR3 nucleotides read TGTGCCAGCAGCCACCCCGGAGATCCAAAGGTGACTGAAGCTTTCTTT. Amino acid sequence: CASSHPGDPKVTEAFF. The chain employs TRBV11-1 and TRBJ1-1; no clear D. Germline V lookup: CDR1 SGHAT, CDR2 FQDESV (reference sequence). Trimming shortened V by 5 bases and J by 5 bases, and 21 bases separated the two germline ends. This CDR3 region has 16 residues.

This clonotype has a count of ten or more. CDR3 protein: CASSFRRQNIQYF. The CDR3 DNA is TGTGCCAGCAGTTTCCGACGACAAAACATTCAGTACTTC. The chain uses TRBV12-3 or TRBV12-4 and TRBJ2-4, with D unclear. Trimming stripped 3 bases from V and 5 bases from J, with 8 bases between. CDR3 length equals 13 residues.

This clonotype was found many times. The V gene is TRBV28, the J gene TRBJ1-3; weak D call: TRBD1 (5 bases). CDR1 is MDHEN and CDR2 is SYDVKM in the germline V gene. V dropped 3 bases and J dropped 6 bases, with 18 bases sitting between them. CDR3 length: 16 amino acids. This chain's CDR3 is CASSFPRAGRINTIYF. The DNA for the CDR3 is TGTGCCAGCAGTTTCCCCCGGGCAGGGCGAATAAACACCATATATTTT.

This clonotype was seen at least ten times. The rearrangement uses TRBV20-1 and TRBJ1-1; TRBD1 agrees at 7 bases. CDR3 length equals 14 residues. The germline V gene encodes CDR1 DFQATT and CDR2 SNEGSKA (reference sequence). J lost 4 bases, V lost 0 bases, and 5 bases had no gene match. CDR3 nucleotide sequence: TGCAGTGCTAGAGATACATCAGGGGGCACTGAAGCTTTCTTT. Its protein product is CSARDTSGGTEAFF.

Ten or more counts support this clonotype. The CDR3 nucleotides are TGTGCCAGCAGCTTAGAAGGGACAGCCCTCACAGATACGCAGTATTTT. The encoded protein is CASSLEGTALTDTQYF. The chain has TRBV11-2 and TRBJ2-3, with 7 bases lining up with TRBD1. J gave up 2 bases and V 0 bases, and 5 bases lay outside the gene matches. Germline V gene lookup returns CDR1 SGHAT and CDR2 FQNNGV. The CDR3 totals 16 residues.

This clonotype was detected many times. The chain combines TRBV12-3 or TRBV12-4 with TRBJ1-1; possible D gene TRBD1, 5 bases. The CDR3 runs to 15 residues. Trimming cost V 5 bases and J 3 bases, with 16 bases left between them. CDR3 coding DNA: TGTGCCAGCAGTCCTCAAGTAGGGGTTGACACTGAAGCTTTCTTT. Its protein is CASSPQVGVDTEAFF.

The CDR3 nucleotides read TGTGCCAGCAGTTTAGTTGATCCCACCCTCGTCGAGCAGTACTTC. It is translated as CASSLVDPTLVEQYF. V is TRBV28 and J is TRBJ2-7, with unresolved D. Trimming pared 2 bases from V and 6 bases from J, leaving 17 bases between. CDR1 is MDHEN, CDR2 SYDVKM, per germline. The length of the CDR3 is 15 residues.

The sample holds many counts of this clonotype. The chain combines TRBV27 with TRBJ2-1; a possible D gene is TRBD1 (6 bases). Trimming stripped 0 bases from V and 5 bases from J, with 26 bases between. CDR3 size: 20 residues. Germline V gene lookup returns CDR1 MNHEY and CDR2 SMNVEV (reference sequence). CDR3 region: CASSLSRPLQGIKKNNEQFF. In DNA, the CDR3 is TGTGCCAGCAGTTTATCCCGCCCTCTACAGGGTATTAAGAAGAACAATGAGCAGTTCTTC.